Listed here are 9 T cell receptor beta chains from one sample, sequenced in a study of T cell responses to AZD1222 COVID-19 vaccine. The table came from immunoSEQ multiplex PCR; TCRdb's copy has only in-frame clones and leaves some out. The sample lists some 140,000 clones, around 90% occurring once. This material consisted of peripheral blood, taken on day 0 of AZD1222 vaccination. These receptors came from an adult in good health.

The chain is built from TRBV6-6 and TRBJ2-7; D may be TRBD2 (5 bases). The CDR3 contains 15 residues. Germline V gives CDR1 MNHNY, CDR2 SVGAGI (reference sequence). Trimming took off 2 bases at V and 5 bases at J, with 16 bases between the two ends. This CDR3 reads CASSYGPEVPHEQYF. CDR3 bases: TGTGCCAGCAGTTACGGTCCGGAGGTCCCCCACGAGCAGTACTTC.

This clone was counted a few times. The V and J genes are TRBV5-8 and TRBJ1-4; D not resolved. The germline gives CDR1 SGHTS, CDR2 YDEGEE. V lost 2 bases and J lost 3, with 17 bases in between. This CDR3 contains 17 residues. In nucleotides, the CDR3 is TGTGCCAGCAGCTTTAAGCGAGGAGGCAAGGCTAATGAAAAACTGTTTTTT. This gives the protein CASSFKRGGKANEKLFF.

The chain recombines TRBV18 with TRBJ1-1; 7 bases line up with TRBD1. The CDR3 runs 12 residues. CDR1 KGHSH and CDR2 LQKENI come from the germline V gene. Trimming at V came to 3 bases and at J to 8 bases, leaving 3 bases not matched to a gene. In nucleotides, the CDR3 is TGTGCCAGCTCACCGGAGGGGGCAGAAGCTTTCTTT. Its protein product is CASSPEGAEAFF.

The chain uses TRBV7-9 and TRBJ2-1; the match to TRBD2 covers 8 bases. The CDR3 covers 15 residues. Losses at the gene ends were 5 bases for V and 12 bases for J; bases not matched to a gene: 15. Germline V lookup: CDR1 SEHNR, CDR2 FQNEAQ (reference sequence). The CDR3 DNA reads as TGTGCCAGCAGCCCGCCGGGACTAGGGAGCGGGGTGCAGTTCTTC. Translated, it gives CASSPPGLGSGVQFF. Looking up the rest from reference TRBV7-9 and TRBJ2-1 gives the full variable domain: DTGVSQNPRHKITKRGQNVTFRCDPISEHNRLYWYRQTLGQGPEFLTYFQNEAQLEKSRLLSDRFSAERPKGSFSTLEIQRTEQGDSAMYLCASSPPGLGSGVQFFGPGTRLTVL.

The chain couples TRBV6-5 to TRBJ1-5, with unresolved D. CDR3 size: 14 residues. Germline V CDR1 and CDR2: MNHEY, SVGAGI. The germline V and J ends were trimmed by 6 bases and 7 bases, with 16 bases remaining between them. The CDR3: CASRGLSLGQPQHF. CDR3 coding DNA: TGTGCCAGCAGGGGTCTCTCGTTGGGGCAGCCCCAGCATTTT.

The chain uses TRBV3-1 (or the pseudogene TRBV3-2) and TRBJ1-4; a possible D gene is TRBD1 (5 bases). Germline V gene data show CDR1 as LGHDT and CDR2 as YNNKEL (reference sequence). This CDR3 contains 14 residues. The V end lost 5 bases, the J end lost 2 bases, and 9 bases lay between the germline ends. DNA for the CDR3: TGTGCCAGCAGCGTCCGGGGCACTAATGAAAAACTGTTTTTT. Amino acid sequence: CASSVRGTNEKLFF.

This clone was detected once. This chain links TRBV12-5 with TRBJ1-1; a possible D gene is TRBD1 (5 bases). The CDR3 length is 17 residues. The germline CDR1 and CDR2 sequences are LGHNT and FRNRAP. V was shortened by 7 bases and J by 5 bases, with 26 bases between the two germline ends. The CDR3: CASAPGTRSMKKTEAFF. The CDR3 nucleotides read TGTGCTAGTGCCCCGGGGACCCGCAGTATGAAAAAGACTGAAGCTTTCTTT.

V gene TRBV7-8 combines with J gene TRBJ2-1; D remains ambiguous. V was cut by 0 bases and J by 0 bases, with 12 bases left in between. The CDR3 has 17 amino acids. The germline V gene has CDR1 SGHVS and CDR2 FQNEAQ. In nucleotides, the CDR3 is TGTGCCAGCAGCTTAGCGCCGAAACTTAGCTCCTACAATGAGCAGTTCTTC. Translation: CASSLAPKLSSYNEQFF. Drawing the rest from reference TRBV7-8 and TRBJ2-1, the complete variable domain is GAGVSQSPRYKVAKRGQDVALRCDPISGHVSLFWYQQALGQGPEFLTYFQNEAQLDKSGLPSDRFFAERPEGSVSTLKIQRTQQEDSAVYLCASSLAPKLSSYNEQFFGPGTRLTVL.

The chain has TRBV25-1 and TRBJ1-3; D call uncertain. The CDR3 is 15 residues long. Trimming stripped 7 bases from V and 0 bases from J, with 13 bases between. In germline, CDR1 is MGHDK, CDR2 SYGVNS. The CDR3 coding sequence is TGTGCCAGCACTAATAACAGTCCCTCTGGAAACACCATATATTTT. Translated: CASTNNSPSGNTIYF.